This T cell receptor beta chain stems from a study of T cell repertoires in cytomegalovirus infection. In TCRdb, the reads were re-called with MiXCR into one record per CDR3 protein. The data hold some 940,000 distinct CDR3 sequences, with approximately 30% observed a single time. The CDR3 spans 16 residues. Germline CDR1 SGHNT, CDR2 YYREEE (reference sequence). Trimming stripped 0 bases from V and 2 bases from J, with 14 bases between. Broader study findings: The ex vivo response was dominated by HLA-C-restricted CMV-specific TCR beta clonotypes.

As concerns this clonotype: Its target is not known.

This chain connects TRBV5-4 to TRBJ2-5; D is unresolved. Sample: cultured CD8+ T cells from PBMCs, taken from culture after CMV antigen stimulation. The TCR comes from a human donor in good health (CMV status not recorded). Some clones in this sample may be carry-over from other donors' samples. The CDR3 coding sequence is TGTGCCAGCAGCTTGGATCCCGGCAGCCCGCAAGAGACCCAGTACTTC. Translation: CASSLDPGSPQETQYF.